The source of this T cell receptor beta chain is a study of T cell responses to AZD1222 COVID-19 vaccine. Overall study findings and caveats: Reportedly, nearly half the spike-specific TCRs target unmutated variant regions. Spike-specific TCR breadth and depth rose after two AZD1222 doses. Spike regions recognized by vaccine-associated CD4 TCRs spanned the protein, led by 160-218 and 743-854. Clonal diversity was possibly underestimated, and the donors were mostly white British, with more females.

CDR3 length: 16 amino acids. Trimming stripped 1 base from V and 2 bases from J, with 13 bases between. Germline lookup yields CDR1 SGHVS and CDR2 FNYEAQ. In the case of this clone: Its antigen remains unknown.

Here immunoSEQ multiplex PCR was the method, and the copy in TCRdb shows in-frame clones only, minus some. The data contain 100,000 to 120,000 clones, about 90% of them singletons. The rearrangement joins TRBV7-6 to TRBJ2-3, with a possible D match to TRBD2 (7 bases). This specimen consisted of peripheral blood, obtained on day 0 of AZD1222 vaccination. This clonotype was sampled from an adult in good health. CDR3 sequence: CASSLGGRGATDTQYF. The CDR3, as DNA: TGTGCCAGCAGCTTAGGGGGTCGGGGGGCCACAGATACGCAGTATTTT.